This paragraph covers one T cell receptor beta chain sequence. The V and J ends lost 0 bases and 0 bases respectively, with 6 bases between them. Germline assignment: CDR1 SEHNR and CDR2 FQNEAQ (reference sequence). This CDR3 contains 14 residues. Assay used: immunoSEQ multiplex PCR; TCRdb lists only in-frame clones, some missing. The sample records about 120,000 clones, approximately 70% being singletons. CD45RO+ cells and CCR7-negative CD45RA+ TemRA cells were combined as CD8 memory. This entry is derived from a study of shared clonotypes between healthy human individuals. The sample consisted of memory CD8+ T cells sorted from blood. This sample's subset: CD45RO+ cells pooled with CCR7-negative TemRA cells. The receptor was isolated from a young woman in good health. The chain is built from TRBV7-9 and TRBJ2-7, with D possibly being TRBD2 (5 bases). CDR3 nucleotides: TGTGCCAGCAGCTTAGCGGGAGTCTCCTACGAGCAGTACTTC. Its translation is CASSLAGVSYEQYF.